This T cell receptor (beta chain) was documented in a study of monozygotic twins with cystic fibrosis. Germline values: CDR1 SQVTM, CDR2 ANQGSEA. V was cut by 4 bases and J by 0 bases, with 10 bases left in between. The CDR3 is 13 residues long. In the case of this clone: Antigen: not known.

Findings and limits, study-wide: Nucleotide-identical clonotype sharing was significantly higher within monozygotic CF twin pairs than between unrelated CF individuals. No link emerged between shared CDR3 counts and age, concordance or severity. V usage most resembled the co-twin in 13 of 16 pairs. Clonality was generally low (median about 0.0097), higher in the most severe patients.

Generated by immunoSEQ multiplex PCR, the TCRdb table keeps only in-frame clones and is missing some. Counted here are around 34,000 clones, under 95% occurring once; the ten biggest clones make up about 0.89%. This clonotype was sampled from a girl aged 2 to 9 with cystic fibrosis. Material: blood. The chain recombines TRBV29-1 with TRBJ2-7; D might be TRBD1 or TRBD2, each matching 6 bases. CDR3 in DNA: TGCAGCGTTGGAGGGGGGAGCTCCTACGAGCAGTACTTC. Encoded protein: CSVGGGSSYEQYF.